This T cell receptor beta chain was documented in a study of early T cells in non-severe SARS-CoV-2 infection. Study summary: It was bulk RNA from unsorted whole blood that was sequenced, and the chains were unpaired.

Unique molecular identifiers tagged individual cDNA molecules. TCRdb itself ran the 5' RACE reads through MiXCR, one entry per CDR3 protein. The sample shows around 78,000 distinct CDR3 sequences, over 12% of them seen only once. CDR3 size: 15 residues. The germline V gene encodes CDR1 SGHKS and CDR2 YYEKEE (reference sequence). V was clipped by 3 bases and J by 0 bases; unmatched bases: 5. The rearrangement links TRBV5-5 to TRBJ2-7, with 8 bases fitting TRBD2. Sequenced sample: whole blood. This TCR came from an adult who was a healthcare worker with PCR-confirmed SARS-CoV-2 infection or an uninfected control (not recorded which). The CDR3, as DNA: TGTGCCAGCAGCTGGGGACTAGACAGCTCCTACGAGCAGTACTTC. Its translation: CASSWGLDSSYEQYF.